This T cell receptor beta chain emerged from a study of blood T cell repertoires in COVID-19. Study-level information: COVID-19 samples from acute and convalescent phases originated in the United States, Italy and Spain. PBMCs, B-cell-depleted T cells, or T cells provided the cDNA or gDNA that made up the material.

This clone was counted between two and nine times. How the authors handled the data: Reference gene primer amplification in the assay estimated nucleated cell counts. Profiled with immunoSEQ multiplex PCR; TCRdb holds only in-frame clones, not every one. Clone size and the V and J calls come from that table; the DNA yielded D and trimming. This sample has some 200,000 clones; around 84% occur once, and the top ten carry 5.9%. Germline V CDR1 and CDR2: KGHSH, LQKENI. Trimming stripped 2 bases from V and 0 bases from J, with 11 bases between. CDR3 length: 16 amino acids. The V gene is TRBV18, the J gene TRBJ1-3; D perhaps matches TRBD1 (6 bases). The sequence was obtained from an elderly man with acute or convalescent COVID-19. Material for sequencing was peripheral blood. CDR3 nucleotide sequence: TGTGCCAGCTCACCAATAACAGGGTTCTCTGGAAACACCATATATTTT. Its translation: CASSPITGFSGNTIYF.